This T cell receptor beta chain is drawn from a study of T cells in Graves' hyperthyroidism and ophthalmopathy. Broader study findings: Expanded thyroid clonotypes (above 0.001) were mostly also found in blood.

Trimming at V came to 5 bases and at J to 4 bases, leaving 7 bases not matched to a gene. Looked up from germline, CDR1 is SGHTA and CDR2 is FQGNSA. The CDR3 contains 15 residues. The cohort's ophthalmopathy patients, a group with duration under 3 months, had a Clinical Activity Score of at least 3 and a NOSPECS grade of at least 4. In making diagnoses, clinical symptoms, serum thyroxine and TRAb, thyroid ultrasound and orbital computed tomography were all used. In its sample, this clonotype was seen a few times. Antigen: not known. The investigators amplified TCR beta CDR3 regions from RNA transcripts. The TCR CDR3 was amplified in a first-round RT-PCR using the HTBI primer set. Using its own MiXCR run on the multiplex PCR reads, TCRdb lists one record per CDR3 protein. The table has some 530,000 distinct CDR3 sequences, 20% to 25% seen once.

The rearrangement links TRBV7-2 to TRBJ2-4, with 8 bases identical to TRBD2. This receptor was taken from a woman aged 70-85 years with Graves' ophthalmopathy. Sequencing was carried out using blood. CDR3 in amino acids: CASSHSGSGKNIQYF. CDR3 sequence (DNA): TGTGCCAGCAGCCACAGCGGGAGCGGGAAAAACATTCAGTACTTC.